Shown below are 7 T cell receptor beta chains from a single sample sequenced in a study of T cells expressing NK-cell markers. Using the 5' RACE reads, TCRdb records one entry per CDR3 protein without DNA. In total, the table holds around 140,000 distinct CDR3 sequences. Sequencing was carried out using blood T cells: a sorted CD56 or NKG2C T cell subset, CD4+ or CD8+ T cells, or bulk PBMC T cells (not recorded which). Receptor source: a man between 18 and 29 years old in good health.

The V gene is TRBV29-1, the J gene TRBJ1-2; TCRdb outputs TRBD1, but without DNA this stays unchecked. Per the germline V gene, CDR1 is SQVTM and CDR2 is ANQGSEA. This CDR3 has 12 residues. Here the CDR3 reads CSVPRTAGGYTF.

The chain uses TRBV4-3 and TRBJ2-1; without DNA, the TCRdb call of TRBD2 cannot be checked. The CDR3 contains 17 residues. Germline V gives CDR1 LGHNA, CDR2 YSLEER. This CDR3 is CASSIQATGGDYNEQFF.

The chain has TRBV2 and TRBJ2-7; the TCRdb D gene call, TRBD1, has no DNA to confirm it. Germline lookup yields CDR1 SNHLY and CDR2 FYNNEI. The CDR3 contains 17 residues. The CDR3 is CASSVKASARPLDEQYF.

This chain links TRBV20-1 with TRBJ2-7; TCRdb's D gene call, TRBD2, goes unchecked for lack of DNA. Germline V lookup: CDR1 DFQATT, CDR2 SNEGSKA (reference sequence). The CDR3 totals 14 residues. The CDR3 here is CSATGLARSYEQYF.

The V gene is TRBV24-1, the J gene TRBJ2-1; TCRdb lists TRBD2, though no DNA is available to test this call. The germline CDR1 and CDR2 sequences are KGHDR and SFDVKD. The CDR3 runs to 14 residues. This CDR3 is CATSDLAGPNEQFF.

J is TRBJ1-2 and V is TRBV4-1. Germline CDR1 and CDR2: MGHRA and YSYEKL. The CDR3 is 14 residues long. CDR3 loop: CASSLYVEAGGYTF.

This CDR3 is CASSPAGGPGGTDTQYF. The chain combines TRBV28 with TRBJ2-3; TCRdb names TRBD2, which stays unverified in the absence of DNA. The CDR3 extends over 17 amino acids. Germline V CDR1 and CDR2: MDHEN, SYDVKM.